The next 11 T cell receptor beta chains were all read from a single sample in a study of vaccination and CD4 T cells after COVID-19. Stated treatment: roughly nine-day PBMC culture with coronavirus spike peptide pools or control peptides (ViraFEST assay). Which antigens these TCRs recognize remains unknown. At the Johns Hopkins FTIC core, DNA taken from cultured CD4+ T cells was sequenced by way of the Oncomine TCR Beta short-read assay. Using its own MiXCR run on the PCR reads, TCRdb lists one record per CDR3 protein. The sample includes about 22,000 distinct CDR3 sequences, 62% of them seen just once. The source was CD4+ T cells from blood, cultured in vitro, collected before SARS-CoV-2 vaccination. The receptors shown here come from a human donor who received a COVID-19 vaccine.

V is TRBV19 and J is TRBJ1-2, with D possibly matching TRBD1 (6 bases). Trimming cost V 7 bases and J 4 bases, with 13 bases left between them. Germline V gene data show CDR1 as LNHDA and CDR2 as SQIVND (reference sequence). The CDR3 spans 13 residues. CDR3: CASKGDGAYGYTF. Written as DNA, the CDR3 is TGTGCCAGTAAGGGGGACGGAGCCTATGGCTACACCTTC.

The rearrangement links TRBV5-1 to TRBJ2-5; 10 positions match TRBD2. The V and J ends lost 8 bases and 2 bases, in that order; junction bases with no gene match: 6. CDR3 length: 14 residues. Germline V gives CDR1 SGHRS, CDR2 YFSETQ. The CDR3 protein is CASERTSGQETQYF. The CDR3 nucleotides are TGCGCCAGTGAGAGGACTAGCGGACAAGAGACCCAGTACTTC.

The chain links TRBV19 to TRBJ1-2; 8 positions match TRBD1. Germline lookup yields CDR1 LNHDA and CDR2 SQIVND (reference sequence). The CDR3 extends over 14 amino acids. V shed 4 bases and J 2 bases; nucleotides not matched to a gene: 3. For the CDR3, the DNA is TGTGCCAGTAGTAGGACAGGGTTAAACTATGGCTACACCTTC. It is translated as CASSRTGLNYGYTF.

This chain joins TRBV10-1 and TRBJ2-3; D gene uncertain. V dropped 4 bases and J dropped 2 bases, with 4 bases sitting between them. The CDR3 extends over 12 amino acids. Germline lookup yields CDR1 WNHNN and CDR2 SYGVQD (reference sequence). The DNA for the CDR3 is TGCGCCAGCAGTGTGAACACAGATACGCAGTATTTT. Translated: CASSVNTDTQYF.

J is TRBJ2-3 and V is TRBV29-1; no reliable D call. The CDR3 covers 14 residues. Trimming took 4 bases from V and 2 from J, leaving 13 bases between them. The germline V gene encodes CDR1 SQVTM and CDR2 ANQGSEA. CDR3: CSVGDLEATDTQYF. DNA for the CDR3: TGCAGCGTTGGGGATCTGGAAGCCACAGATACGCAGTATTTT.

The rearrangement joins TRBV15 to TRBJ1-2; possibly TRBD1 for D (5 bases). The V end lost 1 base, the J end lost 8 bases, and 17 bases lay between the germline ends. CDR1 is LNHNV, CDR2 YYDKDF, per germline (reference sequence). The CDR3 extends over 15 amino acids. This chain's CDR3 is CATSRGISWGRGYTF. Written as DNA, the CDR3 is TGTGCCACCAGCAGAGGCATCAGCTGGGGCAGGGGCTACACCTTC.

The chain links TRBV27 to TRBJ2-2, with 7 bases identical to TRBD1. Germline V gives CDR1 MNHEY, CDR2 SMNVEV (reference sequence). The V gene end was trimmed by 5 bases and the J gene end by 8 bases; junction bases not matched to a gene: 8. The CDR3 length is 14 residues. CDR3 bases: TGTGCCAGCAGTGACAGGGTCAAGGGGGGGGAGCTGTTTTTT. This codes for CASSDRVKGGELFF.

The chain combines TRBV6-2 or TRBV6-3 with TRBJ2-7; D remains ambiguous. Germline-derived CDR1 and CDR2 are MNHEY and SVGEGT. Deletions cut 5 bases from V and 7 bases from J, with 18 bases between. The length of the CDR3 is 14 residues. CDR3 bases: TGTGCCAGCAGTCCGTACGGCCTTCGAGGAGAGCAGTACTTC. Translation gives CASSPYGLRGEQYF.

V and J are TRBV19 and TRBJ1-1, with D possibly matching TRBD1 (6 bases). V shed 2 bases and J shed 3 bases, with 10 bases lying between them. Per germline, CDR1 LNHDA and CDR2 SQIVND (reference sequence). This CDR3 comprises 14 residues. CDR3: CASSIRGRYTEAFF. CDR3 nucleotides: TGTGCCAGTAGTATAAGGGGGAGATACACTGAAGCTTTCTTT. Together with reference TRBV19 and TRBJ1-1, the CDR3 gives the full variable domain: DGGITQSPKYLFRKEGQNVTLSCEQNLNHDAMYWYRQDPGQGLRLIYYSQIVNDFQKGDIAEGYSVSREKKESFPLTVTSAQKNPTAFYLCASSIRGRYTEAFFGQGTRLTVV.

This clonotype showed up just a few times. DNA for the CDR3: TGTGCCAGCAGTGAACACAGGGAGAATCAGCCCCAGCATTTT. This translates into CASSEHRENQPQHF. The chain couples TRBV25-1 to TRBJ1-5; tentative D call: TRBD1 (6 bases). The CDR3 contains 14 residues. Per the germline V gene, CDR1 is MGHDK and CDR2 is SYGVNS. V was shortened by 2 bases and J by 4 bases, with 9 bases between the two germline ends.

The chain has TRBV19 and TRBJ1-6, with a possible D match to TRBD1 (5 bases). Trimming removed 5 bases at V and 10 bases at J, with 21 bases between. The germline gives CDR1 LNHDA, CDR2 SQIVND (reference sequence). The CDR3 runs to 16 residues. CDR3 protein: CASSQGSKVRQSPLHF. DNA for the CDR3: TGTGCCAGTAGTCAGGGAAGTAAAGTACGGCAATCACCCCTCCACTTT.